The rows below give T cell receptor beta chains drawn from one sample of a study of response to subunit inactivated influenza vaccine. Via MiXCR, TCRdb re-called the RT-PCR reads, giving one row per CDR3 protein. The sample shows 550,000 to 800,000 distinct CDR3 sequences, approximately 15% of them seen only once. Sequencing used PBMCs from blood, obtained 14 to 15 days before vaccination. These receptors were obtained from a man aged 45-60 years who received an inactivated influenza vaccine. CDR3s include the opening cysteine and the closing phenylalanine or tryptophan. The D gene is left open where the match is weak. Rows give clone size only sometimes, using once, few, many, or a class for an expanded clone.

J: TRBJ1-1
size: few
D: -
V: TRBV20-1
CDR3: CSASPGPVSAEAFF
DNA: TGCAGTGCTAGCCCGGGACCGGTGAGCGCTGAAGCTTTCTTT

J: TRBJ2-5
size: -
D: -
V: TRBV3-1
CDR3: CASSQVVASGETQYF
DNA: TGTGCCAGCAGCCAAGTAGTAGCTAGTGGAGAGACCCAGTACTTC

J: TRBJ2-6
size: -
D: -
V: TRBV20-1
CDR3: CSARTVSGANVLTF
DNA: TGCAGTGCACGAACAGTCTCTGGGGCCAACGTCCTGACTTTC

J: TRBJ2-5
size: many
D: TRBD2
V: TRBV28
CDR3: CASRSGGQETQYF
DNA: TGTGCCAGCCGAAGCGGGGGCCAAGAGACCCAGTACTTC

J: TRBJ2-1
size: few
D: TRBD2
V: TRBV27
CDR3: CASSFGTSGAIYNEQFF
DNA: TGTGCCAGCAGTTTCGGGACTAGCGGGGCTATTTACAATGAGCAGTTCTTC

J: TRBJ2-3
size: few
D: TRBD2
V: TRBV20-1
CDR3: CSVAGAVTDTQYF
DNA: TGCAGCGTAGCGGGGGCCGTCACAGATACGCAGTATTTT

J: TRBJ2-3
size: few
D: TRBD1
V: TRBV5-4
CDR3: CASSRGGGGNTDTQYF
DNA: TGTGCCAGCAGCCGAGGGGGCGGCGGAAACACAGATACGCAGTATTTT

J: TRBJ2-7
size: few
D: -
V: TRBV12-3/TRBV12-4
CDR3: CASSFGTREQYF
DNA: TGTGCCAGCAGTTTTGGGACCCGGGAGCAGTACTTC

J: TRBJ1-4
size: -
D: -
V: TRBV7-8
CDR3: CASSLDGGQGEKLFF
DNA: TGTGCCAGCAGCTTAGATGGGGGGCAGGGTGAAAAACTGTTTTTT

J: TRBJ2-5
size: -
D: TRBD2
V: TRBV10-3
CDR3: CAISGASGQETQYF
DNA: TGTGCCATCAGTGGGGCTAGCGGCCAAGAGACCCAGTACTTC

J: TRBJ1-6
size: few
D: TRBD1
V: TRBV7-8
CDR3: CASSLVDREINSPLHF
DNA: TGTGCCAGCAGCTTAGTGGACAGGGAGATTAATTCACCCCTCCACTTT

J: TRBJ2-2
size: -
D: TRBD2
V: TRBV5-4
CDR3: CASSPLAGGRTGELFF
DNA: TGTGCCAGCAGCCCTCTAGCGGGGGGGCGAACCGGGGAGCTGTTTTTT

J: TRBJ1-1
size: many
D: -
V: TRBV15
CDR3: CATSRDLLGGNTEAFF
DNA: TGTGCCACCAGCAGAGATCTCCTGGGGGGGAACACTGAAGCTTTCTTT

J: TRBJ2-1
size: many
D: -
V: TRBV7-9
CDR3: CASSSTGHNSYNEQFF
DNA: TGTGCCAGCAGCTCCACGGGACACAACTCCTACAATGAGCAGTTCTTC

J: TRBJ2-7
size: -
D: -
V: TRBV20-1
CDR3: CSARLPPRQYF
DNA: TGCAGTGCTAGACTCCCCCCCCGGCAGTACTTC

J: TRBJ2-7
size: few
D: -
V: TRBV4-3
CDR3: CASSQEAGGNEQYF
DNA: TGCGCCAGCAGCCAAGAGGCAGGTGGGAACGAGCAGTACTTC

J: TRBJ2-7
size: few
D: -
V: TRBV12-3/TRBV12-4
CDR3: CASSLGTPLTYEQYF
DNA: TGTGCCAGCAGTTTAGGGACACCGCTGACCTACGAGCAGTACTTC

J: TRBJ2-3
size: few
D: -
V: TRBV25-1
CDR3: CASSKGNTDTQYF
DNA: TGTGCCAGCAGTAAGGGGAACACGGATACGCAGTATTTT

J: TRBJ1-4
size: few
D: -
V: TRBV20-1
CDR3: CSARQTENEKLFF
DNA: TGCAGTGCGCGACAGACCGAGAATGAAAAACTGTTTTTT

J: TRBJ2-7
size: few
D: -
V: TRBV30
CDR3: CAWSRGGPYEQYF
DNA: TGTGCCTGGAGTCGGGGAGGACCCTACGAGCAGTACTTC

J: TRBJ2-5
size: few
D: -
V: TRBV5-1
CDR3: CASAPGQWETQYF
DNA: TGCGCCAGCGCTCCCGGACAGTGGGAGACCCAGTACTTC

J: TRBJ2-1
size: few
D: -
V: TRBV20-1
CDR3: CSARLADYIEQFF
DNA: TGCAGTGCTAGATTAGCTGACTATATTGAGCAGTTCTTC

J: TRBJ2-3
size: -
D: -
V: TRBV15
CDR3: CATSKGGTDTQYF
DNA: TGTGCCACCAGCAAAGGAGGCACAGATACGCAGTATTTT

J: TRBJ2-7
size: few
D: -
V: TRBV10-2
CDR3: CASSESRSRGGNYEQYF
DNA: TGCGCCAGCAGTGAGTCTCGGTCCAGGGGGGGAAACTACGAGCAGTACTTC